Given below is one T cell receptor beta chain in context. PCR was performed a second time for about 7 to 12 cycles using a sample-barcoded 5' primer and a J-beta primer mix. TCRdb passed the 5' RACE reads through MiXCR, listing each CDR3 protein once. Seen here are under 700,000 distinct CDR3 sequences, 24% observed once, and the top ten hold around 10%. CDR1 and CDR2 from the germline V gene are DFQATT and SNEGSKA (reference sequence). The CDR3 contains 15 residues. The sample comes from a study of blood T cells in healthy people across ages. Drawing of peripheral blood yielded ten milliliters from each donor. Separately, the same data were catalogued under a study of T cells of mothers and their children. That study adds: Reads recorded for TCR beta CDR3 numbered over 10 million per mother and approximately 2.9 million per child. Microchimeric T cell clones that persisted were not detected.

V usage is TRBV20-1 and J usage is TRBJ2-5; no firm D call. The J call may not be correct, given that the DNA end is closer to TRBJ2-1. The sequence was collected from a boy aged 5-17 years in good health. The specimen sequenced was blood. As DNA, the CDR3 is TGCAGTGCTAGAGTTGGCGCAGGAAACTACAATGAGCAGTTCTTC. Amino acids: CSARVGAGNYNEQFF.